This is a list of T cell receptor beta chains from one sample in a study of lymphopenia after photon versus proton radiotherapy. Only in-frame clones appear in the TCRdb table, and some are missing; sequencing was by immunoSEQ multiplex PCR. Of 65,000 to 85,000 clones in the sample, 85% to 95% were seen once. The source material was peripheral blood, sampled from a patient treated with photon-based radiotherapy. These receptors were obtained from a woman aged 40 to 49 with cholangiocarcinoma. The CDR3 runs from the conserved cysteine through the conserved F or W. Each record gives: J gene, D gene, clone size, V gene, CDR3 DNA, CDR3 protein. The D gene is left open where the match is weak. A row's size may be missing; if present it is once, few, many or a size class.

TRBJ1-1,.,.,TRBV29-1,TGCAGCGTTGAAGTGGCGGGCACTGAAGCTTTCTTT,CSVEVAGTEAFF
TRBJ2-1,TRBD2,.,TRBV2,TGTGCCACTAGCGGGAGCTACAATGAGCAGTTCTTC,CATSGSYNEQFF
TRBJ2-1,.,.,TRBV6-4,TGTGCCAGCAGTGATACAGGCTACAATGAGCAGTTCTTC,CASSDTGYNEQFF
TRBJ2-3,.,.,TRBV6-5,TGTGCCAGCAGCCCTCGCGGGGGCGCGGCCGATACGCAGTATTTT,CASSPRGGAADTQYF
TRBJ1-1,.,.,TRBV28,TGTGCCAGCAGTTACAGGGCAGACACTGAAGCTTTCTTT,CASSYRADTEAFF
TRBJ1-1,.,.,TRBV4-1,TGCGCCAGCAGCCAAGTGTCAGGCACTGAAGCTTTCTTT,CASSQVSGTEAFF
TRBJ1-5,.,.,TRBV27,TGTGCCAGCAGTTTCCGACAGGCCAATCAGCCCCAGCATTTT,CASSFRQANQPQHF
TRBJ2-6,.,.,TRBV19,TGTGCCAGTACCTCCAGGGTATCTGGGGCCAACGTCCTGACTTTC,CASTSRVSGANVLTF
TRBJ2-2,TRBD1,.,TRBV7-3,TGTGCCAGCAGCTATACAGGGGGACCCACCGGGGAGCTGTTTTTT,CASSYTGGPTGELFF
TRBJ2-2,.,.,TRBV6-5,TGTGCCAGCAGAATCGGGACCCACACCGGGGAGCTGTTTTTT,CASRIGTHTGELFF
TRBJ2-3,TRBD2,.,TRBV11-2,TGTGCCAGCAGCTTAGTAGGGACTAGCGGGAGGACGGATACGCAGTATTTT,CASSLVGTSGRTDTQYF
TRBJ2-2,.,.,TRBV9,TGTGCCAGCAGCGTAGAATCTTGGGGGGTTAACACCGGGGAGCTGTTTTTT,CASSVESWGVNTGELFF
TRBJ2-7,.,once,TRBV30,TGTGCCTGGAGTGTAAACTCGGATAGCGAGCAGTACTTC,CAWSVNSDSEQYF
TRBJ1-1,TRBD1,once,TRBV27,TGTGCCAGCAGTCCTTTTCAGGGGGCGAGGGAGGCTTTCTTT,CASSPFQGAREAFF
TRBJ1-5,.,.,TRBV15,TGTGCCACCAGCACCCGAGGGTTGGGTAGCAATCAGCCCCAGCATTTT,CATSTRGLGSNQPQHF
TRBJ2-3,.,.,TRBV5-6,TGTGCCAGCAGCCAACCTAGCACAGATACGCAGTATTTT,CASSQPSTDTQYF
TRBJ1-3,.,few,TRBV9,TGTGCCAGCAGCGTAGCGGGGATATCTGGAAACACCATATATTTT,CASSVAGISGNTIYF
TRBJ1-1,.,.,TRBV5-1,TGCGCCAGCAGCTTAGCATTAATGAACACTGAAGCTTTCTTT,CASSLALMNTEAFF
TRBJ1-2,.,.,TRBV5-5,TGTGCCAGCAGCTTAGCAGGGAAGGGCTATGGCTACACCTTC,CASSLAGKGYGYTF
TRBJ2-7,.,.,TRBV5-6,TGTGCCAGCAGCTTGGAGTGGGACGCCGACTCCTACGAGCAGTACTTC,CASSLEWDADSYEQYF
TRBJ2-2,.,.,TRBV19,TGTGCCAGTAGTATAGCGGCCCTGGCCGTACCCGGGGAGCTGTTTTTT,CASSIAALAVPGELFF
TRBJ1-1,.,.,TRBV10-3,TGTGCCACCCTCTACAACACTGAAGCTTTCTTT,CATLYNTEAFF
TRBJ2-7,TRBD2,.,TRBV6-1,TGTGCCAGCAGTGGACTAGCGGGGAAACCCTACGAGCAGTACTTC,CASSGLAGKPYEQYF
TRBJ1-1,.,.,TRBV30,TGTGCCTGGAGTGTGTCGCTTGGGTACACTGAAGCTTTCTTT,CAWSVSLGYTEAFF
TRBJ2-7,.,.,TRBV27,TGTGCCAGCAGATTAGAGGGTCGCTCCCCCGGGCAGTACTTC,CASRLEGRSPGQYF
TRBJ2-3,TRBD2,.,TRBV7-9,TGTGCCAGCAGCCTGACTAGCGGGGGCACAGATACGCAGTATTTT,CASSLTSGGTDTQYF
TRBJ1-1,TRBD1,.,TRBV7-9,TGTGCCAGCAGCTTTTTACAGGGGAGGGAAGCTTTCTTT,CASSFLQGREAFF
TRBJ1-6,.,.,TRBV28,TGTGCCAGCAGTCGTCCTGGGGGCCTTTCACCCCTCCACTTT,CASSRPGGLSPLHF
TRBJ2-7,.,.,TRBV11-2,TGTGCCAGCGGGGCCTTTAGCCCCTACGAGCAGTACTTC,CASGAFSPYEQYF
TRBJ1-6,TRBD1,few,TRBV6-5,TGTGCCAGCAGTTCAGGACGGGACAGGGTTAGCCCTTTTCTCCACTTT,CASSSGRDRVSPFLHF
TRBJ1-1,TRBD1,.,TRBV6-5,TGTGCCAGCACCCGGGGACAGGGGGCCACTGAAGCTTTCTTT,CASTRGQGATEAFF
TRBJ1-1,.,.,TRBV5-4,TGTGCCAGCAGCTCCTCCTTTGAAGCTTTCTTT,CASSSSFEAFF
TRBJ1-5,.,few,TRBV10-3,TGTGCCATCAGTGTAGAGGATAGCAATCAGCCCCAGCATTTT,CAISVEDSNQPQHF
TRBJ1-5,TRBD1,.,TRBV4-2,TGTGCCAGCAGCCAGACGCCACAGGGGTATCAGCCCCAGCATTTT,CASSQTPQGYQPQHF
TRBJ2-7,TRBD1,.,TRBV5-1,TGCGCCAGCAGCTCCGGGACAGGGGTGCGGGGAACCTACGAGCAGTACTTC,CASSSGTGVRGTYEQYF
TRBJ2-7,TRBD2,.,TRBV9,TGTGCCAGCAGCCCGAGCGGGAGGAGCTCCTACGAGCAGTACTTC,CASSPSGRSSYEQYF
TRBJ2-7,TRBD1,.,TRBV28,TGTGCCAGCAGACACGGACAGGGTTCCGAGCAGTACTTC,CASRHGQGSEQYF
TRBJ1-1,.,.,TRBV19,TGTGCCAGTACCCCGAGGGTTGACACTGAAGCTTTCTTT,CASTPRVDTEAFF
TRBJ1-1,TRBD1,.,TRBV28,TGTGCCAGCAACGGACAGGGGGTCCCGCGAGGGAACACTGAAGCTTTCTTT,CASNGQGVPRGNTEAFF
TRBJ2-3,.,.,TRBV7-6,TGTGCCAGCAGCTTACCCTCCGGGCCTAGCAGATTCACAGATACGCAGTATTTT,CASSLPSGPSRFTDTQYF
TRBJ2-6,.,.,TRBV11-3,TGTGCCAGCGCCCCCGGGGCTGGGGCCAACGTCCTGACTTTC,CASAPGAGANVLTF
TRBJ2-1,.,.,TRBV27,TGTGCCAGCAGTGGATACAATGAGCAGTTCTTC,CASSGYNEQFF
TRBJ1-2,.,.,TRBV25-1,TGTGCCAGCAGTGAATTTGAGCGAGGGGGGTCGAACTATGGCTACACCTTC,CASSEFERGGSNYGYTF
TRBJ2-7,.,.,TRBV28,TGTGCCAGCAGTCCTGACAGCCTCTACGAGCAGTACTTC,CASSPDSLYEQYF
TRBJ1-1,.,.,TRBV4-1,TGCGCCAGCAGCCGGCTGGCGGGGGACACTGAAGCTTTCTTT,CASSRLAGDTEAFF
TRBJ2-2,.,.,TRBV7-2,TGTGCCAGCAGCTTAGCAGGGTTGGACACCGGGGAGCTGTTTTTT,CASSLAGLDTGELFF
TRBJ2-2,.,few,TRBV10-3,TGTGCCATCAGTCGTTTTGGGAACACCGGGGAGCTGTTTTTT,CAISRFGNTGELFF
TRBJ1-2,TRBD1,.,TRBV7-2,TGTGCCAGCAGCTTTGGACAGGCCCACTATGGCTACACCTTC,CASSFGQAHYGYTF
TRBJ1-5,.,.,TRBV5-1,TGCGCCAGCAGCCGGAGTGGTACAGACTATAGCAATCAGCCCCAGCATTTT,CASSRSGTDYSNQPQHF
TRBJ1-5,TRBD1,.,TRBV6-5,TGTGCCAGCAGTCGACAGGGCACTAGCAATCAGCCCCAGCATTTT,CASSRQGTSNQPQHF
TRBJ1-5,.,.,TRBV18,TGTGCCAGCTCAGCAGGACAGCTCAATCAGCCCCAGCATTTT,CASSAGQLNQPQHF